Sequencing of this T cell receptor beta chain was carried out in a study of cytomegalovirus exposure and HLA in healthy donors (dated 2017 in TCRdb). Study-level background: An earlier analysis of several hundred of the donors reported 250 to 300 Gb of sequence data and 117 million unique TCR beta sequences from about 200 million T cells. In a later analysis, previously published TCR beta repertoires from hundreds of donors were re-analyzed and high-resolution HLA genotyping was added so that TCR occurrence patterns could be studied. Genome-wide SNP genotypes for about 55% of the roughly 670 donors were used in a later genetic analysis, which treated that subset as a discovery cohort. High-throughput TCR immunosequencing, statistical association of individual TCRs with disease status, and machine learning were combined to predict cytomegalovirus infection status. The later analysis used no new phenotypic data to find candidate immune exposures, relying instead on TCR beta sequences and their occurrence across donors. Donor age, sex, ethnicity and CMV serostatus were compiled together with the repertoire data. In an earlier analysis of about 590 of the donors, high-throughput TCR beta sequencing was used to judge whether each TCR beta V gene segment behaved as functional or pseudogenic. Among around 400 genotyped donors of the cohort, an average of 235,054 unique TCR beta nucleotide sequences were sequenced per donor, roughly a sixth of them non-productive. The study was designed to test whether signatures of past pathogen exposure could be identified by cataloging public T cell receptors. Of the roughly 390 genotyped donors, 65% to 90% were placed in the genetic ancestry cluster associated with self-reported Caucasian donors. The T cell repertoires of 666 subjects were profiled by immunosequencing and related to cytomegalovirus serostatus. Roughly 5 DR-DQ haplotypes were treated as single units for association and clustering because of strong linkage in the cohort. Roughly 300 gigabases of sequencing data and around 80 million unique TCR sequences made up an early release that covered roughly 670 HLA-typed donors. Besides the first cohort of 666 subjects, a separate validation cohort made up of 90 to 150 different subjects was used. HLA typing covered class I and class II loci at four-digit resolution. The number of typed donors differed by locus: about 620-640 for A, B, C, DRB1 and DQB1; about 520 for DQA1; fewer than 610 for DPA1; and roughly 490 for DPB1. Every repertoire in the discovery cohort had been generated on one and the same sequencing platform.

On this clone: It has no known antigen specificity. Within one base of it there is no much larger clone, and no base qualities were kept.

The cohort was made up of roughly 670 healthy bone marrow donors. At the time of sampling, every cohort member was nominally healthy, though immune exposures that went unrecorded were likely present. The donor tested CMV seropositive, placing the donor among the 250 to 300 seropositive members of the cohort. A peripheral blood sample was collected from each donor, and TCR beta sequencing was performed on peripheral blood mononuclear cells. The Qiagen DNeasy Blood Extraction Kit was used to extract genomic DNA from the blood cell samples. Via the germline V gene, CDR1 is LGHNA and CDR2 YSLEER. V and J lose 0 bases and 1 base, and a span of 18 bases separates them. The CDR3 holds 18 amino acids from the cysteine to the phenylalanine. Only the CDR3 part of the read is kept: 54 bases, read in frame from the first base. The library came from the immunoSEQ multiplex PCR assay. A mixture of 60 forward primers for TCR Vbeta segments and 13 reverse primers for TCR Jbeta segments was used in the multiplex PCR. Amplification of the CDR3 region of rearranged TCR beta genes was performed with a multiplex PCR assay on genomic DNA. The Illumina HiSeq System was used to sequence the amplified TCR beta libraries as 87-base-pair reads. The study's own analysis went as follows. A later analysis tallied approximately 87 million unique TCR beta chains across the 666 repertoires, and roughly 11 million of those chains were shared by two or more donors. Raw reads were error-corrected and collapsed into unique sequences by a nearest-neighbor algorithm in which closely related sequences were merged to remove PCR and sequencing errors. CDR3 sequences were aligned to IMGT reference sequences to assign V, D and J gene segments. For a sequence to be retained, a match of at least six nucleotides was required to both a V gene segment and a J gene segment. Rearrangements were called productive when the CDR3 lacked stop codons and stayed in frame with V and J; all others were non-productive. Following IMGT convention, CDR3 was defined as the stretch from the second conserved V-encoded cysteine up to the conserved J-encoded phenylalanine. Sequences without an unambiguous match to a single V gene segment were excluded from the earlier analysis of about 600 of the donors. An earlier analysis of several hundred of the donors called V segments functional above 56.7% productive rearrangements and segregating when the between-donor standard deviation exceeded 5%. A statistical classification framework was developed to diagnose cytomegalovirus status using the catalog of TCR beta chain sequences. A later analysis assigned V and J genes by comparing TCR nucleotide sequences with IMGT/GENE-DB human TR gene sequences. Using the TCRdist pipeline, a later analysis assigned CDR3 sequences along with most-parsimonious VDJ recombination scenarios. In a later analysis, each TCR beta chain was defined by its CDR3 amino acid sequence together with its V-gene family, and reads lacking a unique V-gene family were excluded. In a later analysis, 450 to 600 highly shared, low-generation-probability nucleotide sequences were removed to address suspected cross-contamination and a sequencing artifact. For each public chain, a later analysis derived a clonal expansion index from normalized ranks of inferred template counts within each repertoire. In a later analysis, generation probabilities were computed using a VDJ recombination model fitted to out-of-frame rearrangements, and the results were checked against IGoR. Hypergeometric tests were used in a later analysis to score TCR-TCR, TCR-HLA and TCR-CMV co-occurrence, with a repertoire-size bias correction applied to the TCR pairs. False discovery rates were estimated in a later analysis by permuting HLA or CMV assignments 20 times. A later analysis grouped co-occurring TCRs with DBSCAN, adding TCRdist sequence similarity when clustering within HLA-allele-positive subsets. Co-occurrence clustering excluded repertoires with fewer than 30,000 or more than 120,000 public chains, plus five with anomalous nucleotide sharing. TCRdb re-hosts the immuneACCESS table, in-frame sequences only. Its copies lack some clones; in the studies checked, an unresolved V gene accounts for under half of them, and the cause for the rest is not known. V, J and clone size are those of that table, while D and trimming were read from the DNA. Present in this sample are 140,000 or so clones, about 82% of which were seen just once. Of the sample, roughly 4% is held by the ten largest clones.

Broad study findings and their caveats: The study listed 164 TCR beta chains as associated with cytomegalovirus. A later analysis reported that several top co-occurrence clusters appeared linked to parvovirus B19, influenza, CMV and Epstein-Barr virus. In this cohort, only TCR beta chains were sequenced, and detectable features were limited by the absence of alpha or paired-chain data. When HLA alleles, especially DR and DQ, strongly co-occurred, attributing TCR associations to individual alleles was difficult. Across donors, most TCR sequences were observed very rarely, whereas some public TCRs were present in many individuals. Roughly uniform sequencing depth across donors was assumed in presence/absence analyses, although this assumption may not hold. According to a later analysis, most CMV-associated TCR beta chains appeared to be HLA-restricted, and the HLA associations seemed to be driven largely by CMV exposure. At a false discovery rate of 0.05, a later analysis linked 15,000 to 20,000 TCR beta sequences to specific HLA alleles. Compared with the 666-donor mean, donors in an Asian-associated ancestry cluster had fewer N-insertions in productive TCRs, according to a later genetic analysis. The authors suggested that the approach could potentially be generalized to other disease states and immunological phenotypes. A further reported finding was that TCR beta sequences accurately predicted the HLA-A and HLA-B alleles for most subjects in the first cohort. Because counts were too low, roughly 18 rarely observed V segments, including chromosome 9 orphons, were left out of the earlier analysis of 500 to 750 of the donors. Correlated functional status among segregating V segments might reflect linkage disequilibrium, but an unknown experimental factor could not be ruled out. The 87-base-pair reads could not distinguish some IMGT-functional V segments, including TRBV6-2 and TRBV6-3, so those segments were excluded. Compared with equally common non-associated chains, HLA-associated TCR beta chains in a later analysis were more clonally expanded and had lower generation probabilities. Three of the identified cytomegalovirus-associated TCR beta chains were confirmed in vitro to be specific for cytomegalovirus antigens. Cytomegalovirus status was reported to be diagnosed by the classifier with high specificity and sensitivity in both the original and validation cohorts. Because HLA typing was missing for some donors at each locus, association tests included only the typed subset. In a later analysis, TCR association rates were found to vary across HLA loci, with the most associated TCRs seen for DRB1 alleles and the fewest for HLA-C alleles. In a later genetic analysis, a missense DCLRE1C variant was associated with V-gene and J-gene trimming of TCR beta chains, and the association was replicated in an independent cohort. In an earlier analysis of some 540 of the donors, most TCR beta V segments appeared in productive rearrangements about 90% or about 30% of the time, broadly matching IMGT annotations. CMV serostatus was the only immune exposure information available for the cohort. The sequencing pipeline was judged likely to have produced a cluster of highly shared sequence variants as a technical artifact.

The sequence was obtained from a woman in her forties in good health and CMV-seropositive. Sample: PBMCs. Rearrangement joined TRBV4-3 to TRBJ1-2; TRBD1 is perhaps the D gene, given 5 matching bases. CDR3 protein: CASSQDIGTGGYNYGYTF. The nucleotide sequence is TGCGCCAGCAGCCAAGACATAGGGACGGGAGGATATAACTATGGCTACACCTTC.